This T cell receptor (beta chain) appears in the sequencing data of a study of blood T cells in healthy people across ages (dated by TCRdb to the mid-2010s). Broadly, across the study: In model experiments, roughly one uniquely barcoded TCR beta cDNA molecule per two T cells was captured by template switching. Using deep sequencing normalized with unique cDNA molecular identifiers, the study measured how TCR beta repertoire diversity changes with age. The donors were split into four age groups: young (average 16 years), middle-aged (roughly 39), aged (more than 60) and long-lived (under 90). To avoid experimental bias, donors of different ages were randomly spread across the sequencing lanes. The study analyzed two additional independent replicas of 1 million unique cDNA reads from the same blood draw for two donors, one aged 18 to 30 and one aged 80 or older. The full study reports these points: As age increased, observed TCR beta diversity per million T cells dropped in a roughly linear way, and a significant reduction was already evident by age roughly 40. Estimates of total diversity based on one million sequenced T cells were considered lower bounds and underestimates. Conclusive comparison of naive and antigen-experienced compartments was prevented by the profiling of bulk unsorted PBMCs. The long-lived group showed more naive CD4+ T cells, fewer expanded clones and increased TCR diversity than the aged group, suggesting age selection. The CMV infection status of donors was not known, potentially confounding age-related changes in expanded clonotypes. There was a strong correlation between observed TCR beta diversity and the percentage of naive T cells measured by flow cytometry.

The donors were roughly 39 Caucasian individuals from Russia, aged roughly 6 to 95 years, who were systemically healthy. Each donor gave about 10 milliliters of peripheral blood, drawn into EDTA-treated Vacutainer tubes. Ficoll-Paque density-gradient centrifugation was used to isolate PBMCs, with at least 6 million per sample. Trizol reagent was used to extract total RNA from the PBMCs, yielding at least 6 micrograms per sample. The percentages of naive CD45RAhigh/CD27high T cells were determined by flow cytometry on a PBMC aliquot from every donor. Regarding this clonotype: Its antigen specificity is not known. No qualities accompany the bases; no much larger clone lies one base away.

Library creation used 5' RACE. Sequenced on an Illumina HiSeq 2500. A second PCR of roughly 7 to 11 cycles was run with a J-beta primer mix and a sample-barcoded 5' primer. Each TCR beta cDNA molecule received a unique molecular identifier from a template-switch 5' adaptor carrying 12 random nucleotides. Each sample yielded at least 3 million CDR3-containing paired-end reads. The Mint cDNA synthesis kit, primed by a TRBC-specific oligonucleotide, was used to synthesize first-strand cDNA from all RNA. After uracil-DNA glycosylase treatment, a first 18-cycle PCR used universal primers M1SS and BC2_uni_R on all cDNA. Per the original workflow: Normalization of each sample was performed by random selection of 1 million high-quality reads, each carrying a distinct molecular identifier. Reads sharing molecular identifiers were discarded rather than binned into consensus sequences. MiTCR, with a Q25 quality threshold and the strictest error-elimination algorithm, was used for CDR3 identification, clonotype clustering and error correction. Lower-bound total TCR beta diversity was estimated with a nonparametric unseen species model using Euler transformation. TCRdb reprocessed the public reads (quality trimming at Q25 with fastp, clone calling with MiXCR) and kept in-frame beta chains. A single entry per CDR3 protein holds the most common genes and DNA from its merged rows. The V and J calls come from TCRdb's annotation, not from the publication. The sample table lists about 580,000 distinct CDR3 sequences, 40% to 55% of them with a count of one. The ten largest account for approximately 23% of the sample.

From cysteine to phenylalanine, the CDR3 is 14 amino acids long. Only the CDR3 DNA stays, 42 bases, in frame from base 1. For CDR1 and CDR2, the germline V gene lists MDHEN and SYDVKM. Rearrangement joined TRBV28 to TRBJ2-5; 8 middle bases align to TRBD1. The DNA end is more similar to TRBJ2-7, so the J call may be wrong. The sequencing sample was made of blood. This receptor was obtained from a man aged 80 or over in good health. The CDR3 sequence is CASSLIQGAGEQYF. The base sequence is TGTGCCAGCAGTTTGATCCAGGGGGCGGGCGAGCAGTACTTC.